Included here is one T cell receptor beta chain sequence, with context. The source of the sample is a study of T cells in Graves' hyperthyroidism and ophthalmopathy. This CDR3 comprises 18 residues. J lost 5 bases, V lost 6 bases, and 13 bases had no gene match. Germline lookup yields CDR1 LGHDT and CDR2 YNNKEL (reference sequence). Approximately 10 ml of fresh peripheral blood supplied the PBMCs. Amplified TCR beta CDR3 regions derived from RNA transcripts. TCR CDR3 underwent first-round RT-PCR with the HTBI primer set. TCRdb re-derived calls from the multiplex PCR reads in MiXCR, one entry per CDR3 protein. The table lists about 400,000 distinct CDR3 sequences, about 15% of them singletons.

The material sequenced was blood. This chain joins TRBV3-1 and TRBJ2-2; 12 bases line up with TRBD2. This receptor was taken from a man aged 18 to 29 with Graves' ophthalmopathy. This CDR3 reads CASSPRTSGAVGTGELFF. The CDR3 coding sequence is TGTGCCAGCAGTCCTAGGACTAGCGGGGCTGTAGGAACCGGGGAGCTGTTTTTT.